The 12 T cell receptor beta chains reported below all come from one sample, sequenced in a study of blood T cell repertoires in COVID-19 (dated by TCRdb to 2018 to 2020). The method was the immunoSEQ multiplex PCR assay. TCRdb stores this immuneACCESS table with in-frame sequences only. Part of the clones is absent; in the studies checked, under half of the shortfall reflects unresolved V genes, and no reason is known for the rest. Recorded for this sample are roughly 250,000 clones; approximately 80% of them occurred a single time. About 5.3% of the sample belongs to the ten largest clones. The sample taken for sequencing was peripheral blood. Every receptor here comes from a woman of 80 years or more with active or convalescent COVID-19.

This chain uses TRBV10-1 with TRBJ2-3, with 7 bases matching TRBD1. Germline assignment: CDR1 WNHNN and CDR2 SYGVQD (reference sequence). V lost 6 bases, J lost 2 bases, and 5 bases stayed unmatched. The CDR3 totals 14 residues. The CDR3 loop reads CASSSTGTTDTQYF. The CDR3 nucleotides read TGCGCCAGCAGCTCGACAGGGACCACAGATACGCAGTATTTT.

The rearrangement joins TRBV4-1 to TRBJ2-7, with 10 positions matching TRBD1. The germline V gene encodes CDR1 MGHRA and CDR2 YSYEKL. V shed 4 bases and J 4 bases; nucleotides not matched to a gene: 4. CDR3 length equals 14 residues. The CDR3 coding sequence is TGCGCCAGCAGCCTCGGACAGGGGGATTACGAGCAGTACTTC. Amino acid sequence: CASSLGQGDYEQYF.

CDR3 in DNA: TGTGCCAGCAGCTCCCCGGCGGGGTTCCCTGAAGCTTTCTTT. Encoded protein: CASSSPAGFPEAFF. This chain links TRBV3-1 (or the pseudogene TRBV3-2) with TRBJ1-1; no firm D call. The V gene's germline CDR1 is LGHDT and CDR2 YNNKEL (reference sequence). CDR3 length equals 14 residues. Trimming stripped 5 bases from V and 6 bases from J, with 16 bases between.

The chain recombines TRBV5-1 with TRBJ1-1, with D perhaps TRBD1 (5 bases). The CDR3 runs to 14 residues. V was cut by 0 bases and J by 4 bases, with 10 bases left in between. Germline V gene sequence: CDR1 SGHRS, CDR2 YFSETQ. The CDR3 is CASSLGAGGTEAFF. DNA of the CDR3: TGCGCCAGCAGCTTGGGGGCGGGGGGCACTGAAGCTTTCTTT.

The chain uses TRBV5-1 and TRBJ2-5; D is uncertain. V dropped 0 bases and J dropped 0 bases, with 6 bases sitting between them. The length of the CDR3 is 14 residues. The germline CDR1 and CDR2 sequences are SGHRS and YFSETQ. The CDR3 loop is CASSLAQNQETQYF. The CDR3 bases are TGCGCCAGCAGCTTGGCGCAGAACCAAGAGACCCAGTACTTC.

The chain recombines TRBV2 with TRBJ2-7; D may be TRBD1 (6 bases). V was trimmed by 6 bases and J by 3 bases, leaving 12 bases between them. CDR1 is SNHLY and CDR2 is FYNNEI in the germline V gene. The CDR3 has 13 amino acids. The CDR3 nucleotides read TGTGCCAGCAGCCCCTCAGGGGACTACGAGCAGTACTTC. This gives the protein CASSPSGDYEQYF.

V usage is TRBV2 and J usage is TRBJ2-7; D perhaps matches TRBD2 (7 bases). The CDR3 runs 21 residues. In germline, CDR1 is SNHLY, CDR2 FYNNEI. V was shortened by 3 bases and J by 7 bases, with 37 bases between the two germline ends. The CDR3 nucleotides read TGTGCCAGCAGTGACGGCAGGGGAGTTTTGGGGGAGGGCCGAACGTCTATGGAGCAGTACTTC. It specifies CASSDGRGVLGEGRTSMEQYF. Supplemented by reference TRBV2 and TRBJ2-7, the full variable domain reads EPEVTQTPSHQVTQMGQEVILRCVPISNHLYFYWYRQILGQKVEFLVSFYNNEISEKSEIFDDQFSVERPDGSNFTLKIRSTKLEDSAMYFCASSDGRGVLGEGRTSMEQYFGPGTRLTVT.

This sequence joins TRBV2 and TRBJ1-1; the match to TRBD1 covers 8 bases. Germline V lookup: CDR1 SNHLY, CDR2 FYNNEI. This CDR3 contains 15 residues. Losses at the gene ends were 5 bases for V and 5 bases for J; bases not matched to a gene: 10. CDR3 residues: CASSSEAGGVTEAFF. The CDR3 nucleotides read TGTGCCAGCAGTTCTGAGGCAGGGGGCGTAACTGAAGCTTTCTTT. Full variable domain (rest looked up from reference TRBV2 and TRBJ1-1): EPEVTQTPSHQVTQMGQEVILRCVPISNHLYFYWYRQILGQKVEFLVSFYNNEISEKSEIFDDQFSVERPDGSNFTLKIRSTKLEDSAMYFCASSSEAGGVTEAFFGQGTRLTVV.

In this sample, this clone turned up a few times. The chain couples TRBV2 to TRBJ1-4; no clear D. With 3 bases removed from V and 7 bases from J, the gap between germline ends came to 9 bases. Germline lookup yields CDR1 SNHLY and CDR2 FYNNEI. This CDR3 comprises 13 residues. The CDR3 here is CASSDVGSEKLFF. CDR3 nucleotides: TGTGCCAGCAGTGATGTGGGCAGTGAAAAACTGTTTTTT.

The chain joins TRBV7-2 to TRBJ2-3, with D unresolved. The CDR3 runs to 14 residues. Germline assignment: CDR1 SGHTA and CDR2 FQGNSA. V was trimmed by 5 bases and J by 2 bases, leaving 11 bases between them. The CDR3 region has the DNA TGTGCCAGCAGCCCCCGGGTCATCACAGATACGCAGTATTTT. Translation gives CASSPRVITDTQYF.

The rearrangement uses TRBV6-5 and TRBJ1-5; possibly TRBD1 for D (5 bases). CDR3 length: 14 amino acids. The V gene lost 2 bases and the J gene lost 7 bases, with 12 bases spanning the gap. Germline-derived CDR1 and CDR2 are MNHEY and SVGAGI. CDR3: CASSYGQGSQPQHF. CDR3 in DNA: TGTGCCAGCAGTTACGGGCAGGGTAGCCAGCCCCAGCATTTT.

This clone was counted once. The chain is built from TRBV24-1 and TRBJ2-5; 8 bases agree with TRBD2. Trimming at V came to 0 bases and at J to 1 base, leaving 6 bases not matched to a gene. The CDR3 totals 17 residues. Germline CDR1 and CDR2: KGHDR and SFDVKD. The CDR3 spells CATSDLLLRGGQETQYF. CDR3 DNA sequence: TGTGCCACCAGTGATTTGCTCCTCCGGGGGGGCCAAGAGACCCAGTACTTC.